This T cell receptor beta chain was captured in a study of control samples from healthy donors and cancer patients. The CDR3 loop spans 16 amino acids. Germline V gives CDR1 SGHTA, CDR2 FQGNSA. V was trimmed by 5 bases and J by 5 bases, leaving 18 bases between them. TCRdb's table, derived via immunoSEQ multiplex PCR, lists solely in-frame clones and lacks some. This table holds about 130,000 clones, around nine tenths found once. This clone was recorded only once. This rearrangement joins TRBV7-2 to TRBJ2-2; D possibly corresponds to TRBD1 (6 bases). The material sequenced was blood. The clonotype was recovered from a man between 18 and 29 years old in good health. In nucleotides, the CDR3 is TGTGCCAGCAGCCTCGGACCCGGGACACGGACCGGGGAGCTGTTTTTT. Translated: CASSLGPGTRTGELFF. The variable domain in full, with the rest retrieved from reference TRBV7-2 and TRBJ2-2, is GAGVSQSPSNKVTEKGKDVELRCDPISGHTALYWYRQSLGQGLEFLIYFQGNSAPDKSGLPSDRFSAERTGGSVSTLTIQRTQQEDSAVYLCASSLGPGTRTGELFFGEGSRLTVL.